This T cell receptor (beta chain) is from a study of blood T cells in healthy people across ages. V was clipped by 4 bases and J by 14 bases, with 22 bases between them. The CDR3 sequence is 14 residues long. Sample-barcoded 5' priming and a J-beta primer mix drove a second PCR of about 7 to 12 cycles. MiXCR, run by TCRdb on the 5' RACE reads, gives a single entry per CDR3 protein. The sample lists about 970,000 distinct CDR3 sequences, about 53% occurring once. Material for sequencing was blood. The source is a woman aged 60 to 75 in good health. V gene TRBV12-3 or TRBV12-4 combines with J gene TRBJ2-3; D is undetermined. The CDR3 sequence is CASSSRAAANPAYF. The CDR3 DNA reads TGTGCCAGCAGTTCCCGGGCCGCCGCCAACCCCGCGTATTTT.